A selection of T cell receptor beta chains follows, all from one sample in a study of breast tumors, draining lymph nodes, adjacent tissues. TCRdb reprocessed the multiplex PCR reads via MiXCR and lists one record per CDR3 protein. Altogether around 43,000 distinct CDR3 sequences are present, roughly 23% being singletons, with the ten largest covering 6.5% to 8%. The sample taken for sequencing was breast tumor tissue. These receptor sequences come from a female donor with breast cancer. Some clones in this sample may be carry-over from other donors' samples. CDR3s leave out the opening cysteine and the closing phenylalanine or tryptophan. The size field is filled for only some rows; it gives once, few, many or a size class.

v_call	j_call	clone_size	cdr3_aa
TRBV9	TRBJ1-2	many	ASSVAQGMEGYT
TRBV2	TRBJ1-6	many	ASNGDISYNSPLH
TRBV9	TRBJ2-1	many	ASSVGDEQF
TRBV24-1	TRBJ2-5	many	ATSARGLPQETQY
TRBV4-1	TRBJ2-2	many	ASSQGTGELF
TRBV15	TRBJ2-6	many	ATSNNRGRFTGANVLT
TRBV7-9	TRBJ2-3	many	ASSTDDTSSTDTQY
TRBV12-3/TRBV12-4	TRBJ2-5	NA	ASSLGVQETQY
TRBV7-6	TRBJ2-7	many	ASSLGGTTYEQY
TRBV7-8	TRBJ2-5	few	ASSYPPGGSQETQY
TRBV11-1	TRBJ2-2	many	ASSRTGTGSVGELF
TRBV15	TRBJ2-5	many	ATSRGLAGGHEETQY
TRBV5-8	TRBJ2-1	many	ASSPPDRSRYNEQF
TRBV28	TRBJ1-5	few	ASTRDRGNNQPQH
TRBV6-2/TRBV6-3	TRBJ1-2	many	ASSYSSGFGYYGYT
TRBV4-2	TRBJ2-7	many	ASSQDHGGQGVEQY
TRBV20-1	TRBJ2-1	NA	SALQEFYNEQF
TRBV13	TRBJ2-7	NA	AISPRQGSSYEQY
TRBV9	TRBJ2-5	NA	ASSPRPSGRYQETQY
TRBV7-2	TRBJ2-4	many	ASSQASAGIVAKNIQY
TRBV6-1	TRBJ2-1	NA	ASSEVGGWHEQF
TRBV6-6	TRBJ2-5	many	ASRFGQGALQETQY
TRBV6-1	TRBJ2-1	many	ATENEQF
TRBV20-1	TRBJ2-7	once	SAQGLAAYEQY
TRBV19	TRBJ2-1	NA	ASSSTSLLYNEQF
TRBV12-3/TRBV12-4	TRBJ2-5	few	ASSLKIRGAKTQY
TRBV28	TRBJ1-2	once	ASRIAGSGGYT
TRBV5-5	TRBJ2-1	many	ASSPFGQLSFYNEQF
TRBV9	TRBJ1-2	many	ASSVGGTGRYGYT
TRBV5-1	TRBJ2-3	many	ASSFRGQSTDTQY
TRBV7-9	TRBJ1-2	once	ASSQERIYEQYFGPGYT
TRBV9	TRBJ1-1	NA	ASSSHSTGNTEAF
TRBV7-9	TRBJ2-7	NA	ASTGQGSGHEQY
TRBV6-4	TRBJ2-1	many	ASSDSFASSYNEQF
TRBV4-1	TRBJ2-1	many	ASSAVANYNEQF
TRBV6-5	TRBJ2-7	many	ASSYAWGADEQY
TRBV29-1	TRBJ2-2	NA	SVLTRVNTEELF
TRBV3-1	TRBJ1-2	many	ASSQEVRQGAWYGYT
TRBV5-1	TRBJ1-2	many	ASSLAGTHQTGEAGYT
TRBV5-1	TRBJ2-1	NA	ASSLARSSYNEQF
TRBV20-1	TRBJ1-2	once	SPLEGPNYGYT
TRBV19	TRBJ2-7	many	ASSIDGIYEQY
TRBV7-2	TRBJ2-2	NA	ASSLTTSYTGELF
TRBV20-1	TRBJ2-1	many	SASNLAGATSTEQF
TRBV30	TRBJ1-2	many	AWNTGPNYGYT
TRBV5-5	TRBJ2-7	many	ASSSLTGAIYEQY
TRBV10-3	TRBJ2-1	many	ASMTSADNEQF
TRBV15	TRBJ2-3	many	ATSRDTGRDTQY
TRBV25-1	TRBJ2-5	medium-sized	ASSAYKPETQY
TRBV12-3/TRBV12-4	TRBJ1-3	many	ASTRREAGNTIY
TRBV9	TRBJ1-3	many	ASSAHRVLSGNTIY
TRBV5-5	TRBJ2-3	many	ASRTTGTDTQY